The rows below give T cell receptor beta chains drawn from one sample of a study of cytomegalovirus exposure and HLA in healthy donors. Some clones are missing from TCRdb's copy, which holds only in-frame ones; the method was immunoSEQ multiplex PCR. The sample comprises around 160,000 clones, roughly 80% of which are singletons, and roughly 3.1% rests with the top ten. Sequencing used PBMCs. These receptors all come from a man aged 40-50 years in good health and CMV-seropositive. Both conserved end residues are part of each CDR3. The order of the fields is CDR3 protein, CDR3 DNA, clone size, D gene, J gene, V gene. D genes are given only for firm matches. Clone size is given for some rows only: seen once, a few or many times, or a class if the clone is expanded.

CDR3 protein: CASGSGGGLSYNSPLHF
CDR3 DNA: TGTGCCAGCGGATCGGGGGGAGGCCTCTCCTATAATTCACCCCTCCACTTT
clone size: .
D gene: .
J gene: TRBJ1-6
V gene: TRBV28

CDR3 protein: CASSSTDQGDEQFF
CDR3 DNA: TGTGCCAGCAGTTCCACAGACCAGGGGGATGAGCAGTTCTTC
clone size: .
D gene: TRBD1
J gene: TRBJ2-1
V gene: TRBV28

CDR3 protein: CASSQQGPPGELFF
CDR3 DNA: TGTGCCAGCAGCCAACAGGGGCCCCCCGGGGAGCTGTTTTTT
clone size: .
D gene: .
J gene: TRBJ2-2
V gene: TRBV14

CDR3 protein: CASSQERTSSNEQFF
CDR3 DNA: TGCGCCAGCAGCCAAGAGAGGACTAGTAGTAATGAGCAGTTCTTC
clone size: many
D gene: TRBD2
J gene: TRBJ2-1
V gene: TRBV4-3

CDR3 protein: CASSQTDSANTGELFF
CDR3 DNA: TGCGCCAGCAGCCAAACGGACAGCGCGAACACCGGGGAGCTGTTTTTT
clone size: few
D gene: .
J gene: TRBJ2-2
V gene: TRBV4-3

CDR3 protein: CASSLGGTVNTEAFF
CDR3 DNA: TGCGCCAGCAGCTTGGGGGGGACAGTGAACACTGAAGCTTTCTTT
clone size: .
D gene: TRBD1
J gene: TRBJ1-1
V gene: TRBV5-1

CDR3 protein: CASPGRQEEGYTF
CDR3 DNA: TGTGCCAGTCCGGGCCGCCAGGAGGAAGGCTACACCTTC
clone size: .
D gene: .
J gene: TRBJ1-2
V gene: TRBV7-3

CDR3 protein: CASSPQAGGEQYF
CDR3 DNA: TGTGCCAGCAGCCCCCAGGCAGGGGGCGAGCAGTACTTC
clone size: .
D gene: TRBD1
J gene: TRBJ2-7
V gene: TRBV7-2

CDR3 protein: CASSLSHSGANVLTF
CDR3 DNA: TGTGCCAGCAGCTTAAGTCACTCTGGGGCCAACGTCCTGACTTTC
clone size: .
D gene: .
J gene: TRBJ2-6
V gene: TRBV7-3

CDR3 protein: CASSLGAPRQGDMYF
CDR3 DNA: TGTGCCAGCAGCTTAGGAGCCCCACGACAGGGGGACATGTACTTC
clone size: .
D gene: TRBD1
J gene: TRBJ2-7
V gene: TRBV7-9

CDR3 protein: CASSSIRDRANYGYTF
CDR3 DNA: TGTGCCAGCAGCTCGATCCGGGACAGGGCTAACTATGGCTACACCTTC
clone size: .
D gene: TRBD1
J gene: TRBJ1-2
V gene: TRBV27

CDR3 protein: CASSSPGQGAGALHF
CDR3 DNA: TGTGCCAGCAGCTCGCCGGGACAGGGAGCGGGGGCCCTCCACTTT
clone size: once
D gene: TRBD1
J gene: TRBJ1-6
V gene: TRBV5-4

CDR3 protein: CASSGLLGETQYF
CDR3 DNA: TGTGCCAGCAGTGGACTTCTAGGGGAGACCCAGTACTTC
clone size: few
D gene: .
J gene: TRBJ2-5
V gene: TRBV6-5

CDR3 protein: CASSSDRDYSTDTQYF
CDR3 DNA: TGTGCCAGCAGCTCTGACCGGGACTACAGCACAGATACGCAGTATTTT
clone size: .
D gene: TRBD2
J gene: TRBJ2-3
V gene: TRBV7-3

CDR3 protein: CASSPREGAETQYF
CDR3 DNA: TGTGCCAGCAGCCCCCGGGAGGGGGCAGAGACCCAGTACTTC
clone size: few
D gene: .
J gene: TRBJ2-5
V gene: TRBV5-4

CDR3 protein: CASSLALTGVSDTQYF
CDR3 DNA: TGCGCCAGCAGCTTGGCGCTGACAGGGGTCTCAGATACGCAGTATTTT
clone size: .
D gene: TRBD1
J gene: TRBJ2-3
V gene: TRBV5-1

CDR3 protein: CASTGALGQPQHF
CDR3 DNA: TGTGCCAGCACTGGGGCGCTGGGTCAGCCCCAGCATTTT
clone size: .
D gene: .
J gene: TRBJ1-5
V gene: TRBV27

CDR3 protein: CASSTGGWTEAFF
CDR3 DNA: TGTGCCAGCAGCACAGGGGGCTGGACTGAAGCTTTCTTT
clone size: .
D gene: TRBD1
J gene: TRBJ1-1
V gene: TRBV6-1

CDR3 protein: CASSQSTGPSGNTIYF
CDR3 DNA: TGCGCCAGCAGCCAATCGACAGGCCCCTCTGGAAACACCATATATTTT
clone size: once
D gene: .
J gene: TRBJ1-3
V gene: TRBV4-1

CDR3 protein: CASSPGTEYGYTF
CDR3 DNA: TGTGCCAGCAGCCCCGGGACAGAGTATGGCTACACCTTC
clone size: .
D gene: TRBD1
J gene: TRBJ1-2
V gene: TRBV6-5

CDR3 protein: CARFSQGFAKNIQYF
CDR3 DNA: TGTGCCAGATTTTCACAGGGTTTCGCCAAAAACATTCAGTACTTC
clone size: .
D gene: .
J gene: TRBJ2-4
V gene: TRBV6-4

CDR3 protein: CASSYFPDTEAFF
CDR3 DNA: TGTGCCAGCAGTTACTTCCCGGACACTGAAGCTTTCTTT
clone size: few
D gene: .
J gene: TRBJ1-1
V gene: TRBV6-5

CDR3 protein: CASSIARDRGYGYTF
CDR3 DNA: TGTGCCAGTAGTATAGCCCGGGACAGGGGCTATGGCTACACCTTC
clone size: once
D gene: TRBD1
J gene: TRBJ1-2
V gene: TRBV19

CDR3 protein: CASSSGLANEQFF
CDR3 DNA: TGTGCCAGCAGCTCGGGACTAGCGAATGAGCAGTTCTTC
clone size: .
D gene: TRBD2
J gene: TRBJ2-1
V gene: TRBV7-3

CDR3 protein: CASSLNKLAGVIDEQFF
CDR3 DNA: TGTGCCAGCAGCTTGAACAAACTAGCGGGAGTAATCGATGAGCAGTTCTTC
clone size: once
D gene: TRBD2
J gene: TRBJ2-1
V gene: TRBV5-4

CDR3 protein: CAVSDPETARYEQYF
CDR3 DNA: TGTGCCGTCAGTGATCCCGAGACAGCACGATACGAGCAGTACTTC
clone size: .
D gene: .
J gene: TRBJ2-7
V gene: TRBV10-3

CDR3 protein: CASSLVDREETQYF
CDR3 DNA: TGCGCCAGCAGCTTGGTTGACAGAGAAGAGACCCAGTACTTC
clone size: .
D gene: .
J gene: TRBJ2-5
V gene: TRBV5-1

CDR3 protein: CASRKATTGGPQHF
CDR3 DNA: TGTGCCAGCAGGAAGGCCACAACCGGGGGGCCCCAGCATTTT
clone size: .
D gene: .
J gene: TRBJ1-5
V gene: TRBV2

CDR3 protein: CSSSSLTGGLSGYTF
CDR3 DNA: TGTTCCAGCAGCTCCCTGACAGGGGGACTATCTGGCTACACCTTC
clone size: .
D gene: TRBD1
J gene: TRBJ1-2
V gene: TRBV7-9

CDR3 protein: CATSRRLQISDTYEQYF
CDR3 DNA: TGTGCCACCAGCAGACGCCTTCAGATATCGGACACCTACGAGCAGTACTTC
clone size: .
D gene: .
J gene: TRBJ2-7
V gene: TRBV15

CDR3 protein: CASSSGDRGVEQYF
CDR3 DNA: TGTGCCAGCAGTTCAGGGGACAGGGGGGTCGAGCAGTACTTC
clone size: .
D gene: TRBD1
J gene: TRBJ2-7
V gene: TRBV2

CDR3 protein: CASSYQFGSNQPQHF
CDR3 DNA: TGTGCCAGCAGTTACCAGTTTGGCAGTAATCAGCCCCAGCATTTT
clone size: .
D gene: .
J gene: TRBJ1-5
V gene: TRBV6-5

CDR3 protein: CASSSTLIRTRGSEQYF
CDR3 DNA: TGCGCCAGCAGCTCCACCCTAATCCGGACTCGAGGGTCCGAGCAGTACTTC
clone size: .
D gene: .
J gene: TRBJ2-7
V gene: TRBV5-1

CDR3 protein: CASSWTTASGLSTDTQYF
CDR3 DNA: TGCGCCAGCAGCTGGACGACGGCTAGCGGTCTTAGCACAGATACGCAGTATTTT
clone size: .
D gene: TRBD2
J gene: TRBJ2-3
V gene: TRBV5-1

CDR3 protein: CASSLVLAGFETQYF
CDR3 DNA: TGTGCCAGCAGCTTAGTGTTAGCGGGATTTGAGACCCAGTACTTC
clone size: .
D gene: TRBD2
J gene: TRBJ2-5
V gene: TRBV7-9

CDR3 protein: CSVVTSGRANEQFF
CDR3 DNA: TGCAGCGTTGTTACTAGCGGGAGGGCCAATGAGCAGTTCTTC
clone size: .
D gene: TRBD2
J gene: TRBJ2-1
V gene: TRBV29-1

CDR3 protein: CASSLRGQGTYEQYF
CDR3 DNA: TGTGCCAGCAGCTTGAGGGGACAGGGGACTTACGAGCAGTACTTC
clone size: .
D gene: TRBD1
J gene: TRBJ2-7
V gene: TRBV11-1

CDR3 protein: CASSLRTARSGANVLTF
CDR3 DNA: TGCGCCAGCAGCTTAAGGACAGCGAGATCTGGGGCCAACGTCCTGACTTTC
clone size: .
D gene: .
J gene: TRBJ2-6
V gene: TRBV5-1

CDR3 protein: CASSLYAEQETQYF
CDR3 DNA: TGTGCCAGCAGCTTATACGCAGAACAAGAGACCCAGTACTTC
clone size: .
D gene: .
J gene: TRBJ2-5
V gene: TRBV7-2

CDR3 protein: CASMIQGITDTQYF
CDR3 DNA: TGTGCCAGCATGATCCAGGGGATCACAGATACGCAGTATTTT
clone size: .
D gene: .
J gene: TRBJ2-3
V gene: TRBV27

CDR3 protein: CAWSVWGEYNEQFF
CDR3 DNA: TGTGCCTGGAGTGTATGGGGAGAGTACAATGAGCAGTTCTTC
clone size: .
D gene: .
J gene: TRBJ2-1
V gene: TRBV30

CDR3 protein: CASTLNAHGDTGELFF
CDR3 DNA: TGTGCCAGCACTCTAAACGCCCACGGTGACACCGGGGAGCTGTTTTTT
clone size: .
D gene: .
J gene: TRBJ2-2
V gene: TRBV7-3

CDR3 protein: CSARVVETQYF
CDR3 DNA: TGCAGTGCTAGGGTAGTAGAGACCCAGTACTTC
clone size: .
D gene: .
J gene: TRBJ2-5
V gene: TRBV20-1

CDR3 protein: CASSFRRDYGYTF
CDR3 DNA: TGCGCCAGCAGCTTTCGGAGGGACTATGGCTACACCTTC
clone size: .
D gene: .
J gene: TRBJ1-2
V gene: TRBV5-1

CDR3 protein: CASSPTGAATQYF
CDR3 DNA: TGTGCCAGCAGCCCGACAGGGGCGGCTACGCAGTATTTT
clone size: few
D gene: TRBD1
J gene: TRBJ2-3
V gene: TRBV6-1

CDR3 protein: CASSIGLAGGRQTGELFF
CDR3 DNA: TGTGCCAGTAGTATAGGTCTAGCGGGAGGCCGACAGACCGGGGAGCTGTTTTTT
clone size: .
D gene: TRBD2
J gene: TRBJ2-2
V gene: TRBV19

CDR3 protein: CAWKGLAGNEQYF
CDR3 DNA: TGTGCCTGGAAGGGACTAGCGGGGAACGAGCAGTACTTC
clone size: .
D gene: TRBD2
J gene: TRBJ2-7
V gene: TRBV30

CDR3 protein: CASSHGDRVLYNEQFF
CDR3 DNA: TGTGCCAGCAGCCACGGGGACAGGGTCTTATACAATGAGCAGTTCTTC
clone size: .
D gene: TRBD1
J gene: TRBJ2-1
V gene: TRBV6-4

CDR3 protein: CASSRTSGTRNEQFF
CDR3 DNA: TGTGCCAGCAGTCGGACTAGCGGGACGAGGAATGAGCAGTTCTTC
clone size: .
D gene: TRBD2
J gene: TRBJ2-1
V gene: TRBV6-5

CDR3 protein: CASSESWQGGNQPQHF
CDR3 DNA: TGCGCCAGCAGTGAGTCGTGGCAGGGCGGCAATCAGCCCCAGCATTTT
clone size: .
D gene: .
J gene: TRBJ1-5
V gene: TRBV10-1

CDR3 protein: CASSGDRGTYEQYF
CDR3 DNA: TGTGCCAGCAGTGGGGACAGGGGGACTTACGAGCAGTACTTC
clone size: .
D gene: TRBD1
J gene: TRBJ2-7
V gene: TRBV6-5

CDR3 protein: CASSTDRVGTEAFF
CDR3 DNA: TGTGCCAGTAGTACCGACAGGGTGGGCACTGAAGCTTTCTTT
clone size: .
D gene: TRBD1
J gene: TRBJ1-1
V gene: TRBV19

CDR3 protein: CSVVLRSYEQYF
CDR3 DNA: TGCAGCGTTGTATTGCGCTCCTACGAGCAGTACTTC
clone size: .
D gene: .
J gene: TRBJ2-7
V gene: TRBV29-1

CDR3 protein: CASSAQLDEQFF
CDR3 DNA: TGTGCCAGTAGTGCCCAACTCGATGAGCAGTTCTTC
clone size: .
D gene: .
J gene: TRBJ2-1
V gene: TRBV19

CDR3 protein: CASSQLTTGTGVFYEQYF
CDR3 DNA: TGCGCCAGCAGCCAGCTTACTACCGGGACAGGGGTTTTCTACGAGCAGTACTTC
clone size: .
D gene: TRBD1
J gene: TRBJ2-7
V gene: TRBV4-1

CDR3 protein: CASSPAYTDTQYF
CDR3 DNA: TGTGCCAGCAGTCCCGCGTACACAGATACGCAGTATTTT
clone size: .
D gene: .
J gene: TRBJ2-3
V gene: TRBV27

CDR3 protein: CASSLGAGGDTQYF
CDR3 DNA: TGTGCCAGCAGCTTAGGCGCGGGAGGAGATACGCAGTATTTT
clone size: .
D gene: TRBD2
J gene: TRBJ2-3
V gene: TRBV7-2